Following are 32 T cell receptor beta chains from one sample sequenced in a study of blood T cell repertoires in COVID-19. TCRdb keeps only in-frame clones here, not all; method: immunoSEQ multiplex PCR. The sample includes roughly 500,000 clones, roughly nine tenths of them seen just once. Sequences were obtained from PBMCs or T cells enriched from blood (not recorded which). The receptors derive from a woman aged 55-70 years who had recovered from COVID-19.

This clone appeared a few times. This chain joins TRBV10-3 and TRBJ1-5, with D uncertain. CDR1 and CDR2 (germline): ENHRY, SYGVKD. The CDR3 has 14 residues. V was pared by 3 bases and J by 3 bases, with 9 bases between. The CDR3 DNA reads as TGTGCCATCAGTGATTCCGGGATCAATCAGCCCCAGCATTTT. Protein: CAISDSGINQPQHF.

This chain uses TRBV5-6 with TRBJ1-6; the match to TRBD1 covers 7 bases. Germline CDR1 SGHDT, CDR2 YYEEEE. The V and J ends lost 0 bases and 1 base, in that order; junction bases with no gene match: 7. The CDR3 is made up of 18 amino acids. The CDR3 protein is CASSLAKGGASYNSPLHF. CDR3 bases: TGTGCCAGCAGCTTGGCCAAAGGGGGCGCGTCCTATAATTCACCCCTCCACTTT.

The chain employs TRBV24-1 and TRBJ1-2; 7 bases align to TRBD1. Germline loops: CDR1 KGHDR, CDR2 SFDVKD. The V gene end was trimmed by 2 bases and the J gene end by 7 bases; junction bases not matched to a gene: 3. The CDR3 covers 13 residues. In nucleotides, the CDR3 is TGTGCCACCAGTGATTATGGGACAGTTGGCTACACCTTC. Protein sequence: CATSDYGTVGYTF.

The chain combines TRBV28 with TRBJ1-3, with TRBD1 identical over 8 bases. The junction had 10 bases not matched to a gene; V was cut back by 8 bases and J by 4 bases. The CDR3 is 15 residues long. The germline CDR1 and CDR2 sequences are MDHEN and SYDVKM. CDR3 nucleotides: TGTGCCAGCGGCTCCCAGGGGGCATCAGGAAACACCATATATTTT. It translates to CASGSQGASGNTIYF. The full variable domain, its missing parts supplied by reference TRBV28 and TRBJ1-3, is DVKVTQSSRYLVKRTGEKVFLECVQDMDHENMFWYRQDPGLGLRLIYFSYDVKMKEKGDIPEGYSVSREKKERFSLILESASTNQTSMYLCASGSQGASGNTIYFGEGSWLTVV.

The J gene is TRBJ2-2, the V gene TRBV7-2; 11 bases are shared with TRBD1. Looked up from germline, CDR1 is SGHTA and CDR2 is FQGNSA. V dropped 5 bases and J dropped 5; count of bases not matched to a gene: 4. The CDR3 is 15 residues long. The CDR3 reads CASSPGTGGTGELFF. DNA of the CDR3: TGTGCCAGCAGCCCTGGGACAGGGGGGACCGGGGAGCTGTTTTTT.

The chain couples TRBV10-3 to TRBJ2-5, with D possibly matching TRBD1 (5 bases). The germline V gene encodes CDR1 ENHRY and CDR2 SYGVKD. This CDR3 is built from 14 residues. The ends were cut back, 4 bases at V and 2 bases at J, with 11 bases in the middle. This CDR3 reads CAISGVDNQETQYF. The CDR3 nucleotides read TGTGCCATCAGTGGTGTGGACAATCAAGAGACCCAGTACTTC.

This clone appeared many times. The chain carries TRBV7-9 and TRBJ1-5; D might be TRBD1 (5 bases). Trimming stripped 1 base from V and 4 bases from J, with 14 bases between. Germline CDR1 SEHNR, CDR2 FQNEAQ (reference sequence). The CDR3 is made up of 16 amino acids. CDR3 loop: CASSLGEGAGNQPQHF. CDR3 bases: TGTGCCAGCAGCTTAGGTGAAGGGGCAGGGAATCAGCCCCAGCATTTT.

In this sample, this clone turned up once. The chain recombines TRBV7-6 with TRBJ1-2; 7 bases align to TRBD1. V lost 1 base and J lost 0; bases outside the gene matches: 2. This CDR3 comprises 15 residues. The germline gives CDR1 SGHVS, CDR2 FNYEAQ. Here the CDR3 DNA reads TGTGCCAGCAGCTTAGATGGGACAGCTAACTATGGCTACACCTTC. It codes for CASSLDGTANYGYTF. Variable domain in full (rest from reference TRBV7-6 and TRBJ1-2): GAGVSQSPRYKVTKRGQDVALRCDPISGHVSLYWYRQALGQGPEFLTYFNYEAQQDKSGLPNDRFSAERPEGSISTLTIQRTEQRDSAMYRCASSLDGTANYGYTFGSGTRLTVV.

The chain is built from TRBV15 and TRBJ1-2; no firm D call. Germline values: CDR1 LNHNV, CDR2 YYDKDF (reference sequence). CDR3 size: 15 residues. Trimming shortened V by 0 bases and J by 0 bases, and 8 bases separated the two germline ends. Written as DNA, the CDR3 is TGTGCCACCAGCAGAGAGAGTCGGTCTAACTATGGCTACACCTTC. This encodes CATSRESRSNYGYTF.

This chain links TRBV9 with TRBJ1-2, with 7 bases lining up with TRBD1. J lost 8 bases, V lost 5 bases, and 15 bases had no gene match. The CDR3 length is 15 residues. The germline CDR1 and CDR2 sequences are SGDLS and YYNGEE. The CDR3 sequence is CASSPKSAGGFGYTF. CDR3 DNA: TGTGCCAGCAGTCCCAAGTCGGCAGGGGGGTTCGGCTACACCTTC.

The chain links TRBV18 to TRBJ1-5; D perhaps matches TRBD1 (6 bases). V gave up 3 bases and J gave up 0 bases, with 18 bases separating them. CDR1 is KGHSH and CDR2 is LQKENI in the germline V gene. This CDR3 comprises 18 residues. In DNA, the CDR3 is TGTGCCAGCTCACCTTACAATCGGGACACCGATAGCAATCAGCCCCAGCATTTT. Translating gives CASSPYNRDTDSNQPQHF.

This clone was detected once. DNA for the CDR3: TGTGCCAGCAGTTTTGCAGGTTCCCGGGCCAACGTCCTGACTTTC. It yields the protein CASSFAGSRANVLTF. This chain connects TRBV27 to TRBJ2-6; the D is unclear. The germline gives CDR1 MNHEY, CDR2 SMNVEV (reference sequence). The CDR3 has 15 amino acids. The ends were cut back, 3 bases at V and 5 bases at J, with 11 bases in the middle.

The chain couples TRBV15 to TRBJ2-1; 7 nucleotides agree with TRBD1. CDR3 size: 14 residues. V lost 4 bases and J lost 6; bases outside the gene matches: 6. The germline CDR1 and CDR2 sequences are LNHNV and YYDKDF (reference sequence). The chain's CDR3 is CATSNDRALNEQFF. In DNA form, the CDR3 reads TGTGCCACCAGCAATGACAGGGCCCTCAATGAGCAGTTCTTC.

This chain links TRBV4-1 with TRBJ1-1, with a tentative D call TRBD1 (5 bases). V was clipped by 4 bases and J by 2 bases, with 20 bases between them. Per the germline V gene, CDR1 is MGHRA and CDR2 is YSYEKL. CDR3 length equals 17 residues. CDR3 loop: CASSPAVGGRLNTEAFF. The CDR3 nucleotides are TGCGCCAGCAGCCCAGCAGTGGGGGGGAGGCTAAACACTGAAGCTTTCTTT.

The chain combines TRBV28 with TRBJ1-2; a weak D match, TRBD1 (6 bases). Germline CDR1 is MDHEN and CDR2 is SYDVKM. The CDR3 runs 13 residues. V was cut by 2 bases and J by 4 bases, with 8 bases left in between. The CDR3 is CASSLPGVYGYTF. DNA of the CDR3: TGTGCCAGCAGTTTACCAGGGGTCTATGGCTACACCTTC.

CDR3 region: CASSLSGTPPYEQYF. The CDR3 nucleotides are TGTGCCAGCAGCCTCTCCGGGACACCACCTTACGAGCAGTACTTC. The chain is built from TRBV3-1 (or the pseudogene TRBV3-2) and TRBJ2-7; a possible D gene is TRBD1 (6 bases). Germline V gene sequence: CDR1 LGHDT, CDR2 YNNKEL (reference sequence). Between the trimmed V and J ends, which lost 4 bases and 4 bases, there was a span of 17 bases. The CDR3 has 15 amino acids.

A remark on this clone: Its ends do not fully match the called genes, so a read error is possible. The chain uses TRBV23-1 and TRBJ1-5; 7 bases fit TRBD1. TRBV23-1 is known as an ORF, though its function is uncertain. This CDR3 has 12 residues. CDR3 residues: CAKDRSSQPQHF. The CDR3 DNA reads TGCGCAAAGGACAGGAGCAGTCAGCCCCAGCATTTT.

This chain connects TRBV12-2 to TRBJ1-1; TRBD1 was called by the table and not checked on the DNA. TRBV12-2 is a listed pseudogene. The CDR3 loop spans 16 amino acids. The CDR3 sequence: CASRLGQGQGNTEAFF. The CDR3 bases are TGTGCAAGTCGCTTAGGTCAAGGACAGGGGAACACTGAAGCTTTCTTT.

The rearrangement uses TRBV19 and TRBJ1-2; 9 nucleotides match TRBD1. The CDR3 has 13 amino acids. V shed 5 bases, J shed 4 bases, and the junction held 2 bases outside the gene matches. Germline loops: CDR1 LNHDA, CDR2 SQIVND (reference sequence). CDR3: CASSRQGVYGYTF. In DNA, the CDR3 is TGTGCCAGTAGTCGACAGGGGGTCTATGGCTACACCTTC.

This rearrangement joins TRBV28 to TRBJ2-5, with D hard to call. CDR1 MDHEN and CDR2 SYDVKM come from the germline V gene. CDR3 length equals 11 residues. V was shortened by 6 bases and J by 6 bases, with 8 bases between the two germline ends. CDR3 protein: CASSMAQTQYF. In nucleotides, the CDR3 is TGTGCCAGCAGCATGGCCCAGACCCAGTACTTC.

The chain couples TRBV11-2 to TRBJ2-2; TRBD1 is a possible D gene (6 bases). The germline V gene encodes CDR1 SGHAT and CDR2 FQNNGV. This CDR3 spans 16 amino acids. V was pared by 4 bases and J by 8 bases, with 20 bases between. Written as DNA, the CDR3 is TGTGCCAGCAGCTACGGGACATTGGGTTTGGAGGGGGAGCTGTTTTTT. Amino acids: CASSYGTLGLEGELFF.

Only a few counts were recorded for this clone. The V and J genes are TRBV6-5 and TRBJ1-5, with 7 bases lining up with TRBD1. The germline V gene has CDR1 MNHEY and CDR2 SVGAGI. The CDR3 length is 15 residues. V trimming: 5 bases; J trimming: 2 bases; junction bases outside the gene matches: 6. The DNA of the CDR3 is TGTGCCAGCAGTACTCACAGGGGTGGCAATCAGCCCCAGCATTTT. It yields the protein CASSTHRGGNQPQHF.

J is TRBJ2-3 and V is TRBV3-1 (or the pseudogene TRBV3-2); possible D gene TRBD1, 6 bases. Germline CDR1 is LGHDT and CDR2 is YNNKEL (reference sequence). V lost 7 bases to trimming and J lost 2 bases, with 10 bases between them. The CDR3 is 13 amino acids. DNA for the CDR3: TGTGCCAGCAAACAGGGATCCACAGATACGCAGTATTTT. Its protein is CASKQGSTDTQYF.

This chain connects TRBV7-2 to TRBJ2-7; a possible D gene is TRBD1 (6 bases). Germline loops: CDR1 SGHTA, CDR2 FQGNSA. Between the trimmed V and J ends, which lost 3 bases and 0 bases, there was a span of 15 bases. The CDR3 sequence is 16 residues long. CDR3 sequence: CASSLGVGAPSYEQYF. CDR3 bases: TGTGCCAGCAGCTTGGGAGTGGGGGCCCCCTCCTACGAGCAGTACTTC.

This sequence joins TRBV7-2 and TRBJ1-3; D call uncertain. This CDR3 comprises 13 residues. V lost 5 bases and J lost 3, with 8 bases in between. CDR1 and CDR2 (germline): SGHTA, FQGNSA. The CDR3 nucleotides read TGTGCCAGCAGCACCATAGATGGAAACACCATATATTTT. Translation: CASSTIDGNTIYF.

About this clone: Within the sample, other DNA sequences also encode this same CDR3. This chain connects TRBV5-1 to TRBJ2-5; 8 nucleotides agree with TRBD2. CDR1 and CDR2 (germline): SGHRS, YFSETQ. The CDR3 has 14 amino acids. Unmatched junction bases numbered 4, after V lost 4 bases and J lost 2 bases. CDR3: CASSLRGGQETQYF. In DNA, the CDR3 is TGCGCCAGCAGCCTCCGGGGGGGGCAAGAGACCCAGTACTTC.

The chain has TRBV7-2 and TRBJ2-3; 8 bases map to TRBD1. The germline V gene has CDR1 SGHTA and CDR2 FQGNSA. The CDR3 is 17 residues long. Trimming took 5 bases from V and 5 from J; bases not matched to a gene: 15. Written as DNA, the CDR3 is TGTGCCAGCAGCCGCGCAACCGCAGGGGGCGCGGGAGATACGCAGTATTTT. Amino acid sequence: CASSRATAGGAGDTQYF.

This chain joins TRBV2 and TRBJ1-3, with TRBD1 matching 9 bases. Germline CDR1 is SNHLY and CDR2 is FYNNEI. V trimming: 5 bases; J trimming: 8 bases; junction bases outside the gene matches: 7. The CDR3 is made up of 14 amino acids. This CDR3 reads CASSPPGTGHTIYF. The CDR3 DNA reads TGTGCCAGCAGTCCACCCGGGACAGGGCACACCATATATTTT. The variable domain in full, completed from reference TRBV2 and TRBJ1-3, reads EPEVTQTPSHQVTQMGQEVILRCVPISNHLYFYWYRQILGQKVEFLVSFYNNEISEKSEIFDDQFSVERPDGSNFTLKIRSTKLEDSAMYFCASSPPGTGHTIYFGEGSWLTVV.

The chain carries TRBV24-1 and TRBJ2-3; 7 nucleotides align to TRBD2. The CDR3 is 14 residues long. V lost 10 bases, J lost 0 bases, and 6 bases stayed unmatched. Per germline, CDR1 KGHDR and CDR2 SFDVKD. The CDR3 DNA is TGTGCCACAGAGCGGCGGGGGAGCACAGATACGCAGTATTTT. It encodes CATERRGSTDTQYF.

This rearrangement joins TRBV2 to TRBJ1-4, with 7 bases fitting TRBD1. V shed 7 bases and J 8 bases; nucleotides not matched to a gene: 4. The CDR3 totals 12 residues. Germline CDR1 reads SNHLY; CDR2 reads FYNNEI. Written as DNA, the CDR3 is TGTGCCAGCACTCCAGGGGGAGAAAAACTGTTTTTT. Translated: CASTPGGEKLFF.

V gene TRBV2 combines with J gene TRBJ1-2, with D possibly being TRBD1 (5 bases). The CDR3 is 15 residues long. V lost 5 bases and J 3 bases, leaving 16 bases between the germline ends. Germline CDR1 and CDR2: SNHLY and FYNNEI. The CDR3 loop reads CASSRRGLVDYGYTF. The CDR3 nucleotides are TGTGCCAGCAGTCGACGGGGACTGGTGGACTATGGCTACACCTTC.

This clone showed up just a few times. The V and J genes are TRBV5-1 and TRBJ1-4, with D maybe TRBD1 (6 bases). The CDR3 extends over 14 amino acids. Trimming removed 3 bases at V and 6 bases at J, with 12 bases between. Germline values: CDR1 SGHRS, CDR2 YFSETQ. In nucleotides, the CDR3 is TGCGCCAGCAGCTCCGACAGGAGACATGAAAAACTGTTTTTT. Encoded protein: CASSSDRRHEKLFF.